These T cell receptor beta chains were read from a single sample in a study of cytomegalovirus exposure and HLA in healthy donors. The data were produced by immunoSEQ multiplex PCR, yet TCRdb's version contains in-frame clones alone and is incomplete. The sample has roughly 190,000 clones, just under 75% seen once. Sample: PBMCs. These TCRs come from a young man in good health and CMV-seropositive. CDR3s include the opening cysteine and the closing phenylalanine or tryptophan. A D gene is named only where the DNA matches it firmly. Clone size is not always given. Where it is, it says once, few, many or a class for expanded clones.

TGTGCCACCAGCAGAGGGTTTCTCGGGGGGATGGATGAGCAGTTCTTC	CATSRGFLGGMDEQFF	TRBJ2-1	TRBD2	TRBV15	.
TGTGCCGGCTCTCGAGGGAACACTGAAGCTTTCTTT	CAGSRGNTEAFF	TRBJ1-1	.	TRBV6-1	.
TGTGCCAGCAGCCTCGCCCACAGCTATGACAATGAGCAGTTCTTC	CASSLAHSYDNEQFF	TRBJ2-1	.	TRBV11-3	.
TGTGCCAGCAGCTTAGGAGGGGGAACTAATGAAAAACTGTTTTTT	CASSLGGGTNEKLFF	TRBJ1-4	.	TRBV7-2	.
TGTGCCAGCTCACCAGACAGACACACTGAAGCTTTCTTT	CASSPDRHTEAFF	TRBJ1-1	.	TRBV18	.
TGTGCCAGTAGTGGTACAGGGGACTATGGCTACACCTTC	CASSGTGDYGYTF	TRBJ1-2	TRBD1	TRBV19	.
TGTGCCAGCAGCTTGGGCAGGGGTAGGAACACTGAAGCTTTCTTT	CASSLGRGRNTEAFF	TRBJ1-1	.	TRBV13	.
TGTGCCAGCAGCCCGCTGGGGGCAGGTGGGGGCAATGAGCAGTTCTTC	CASSPLGAGGGNEQFF	TRBJ2-1	.	TRBV25-1	.
TGTGCCAGCAGCCCGGGACAGGGGGCGGGAGAGCAGTACTTC	CASSPGQGAGEQYF	TRBJ2-7	TRBD1	TRBV7-2	.
TGCAGTGCTAGCGCCCCGGATGAGCAGTTCTTC	CSASAPDEQFF	TRBJ2-1	.	TRBV20-1	.
TGCGCCAGCAGCGAGGGAGATGTCAGGGGCTTCACAGATACGCAGTATTTT	CASSEGDVRGFTDTQYF	TRBJ2-3	.	TRBV4-3	.
TGTGCCAGCAGTCTCAGCGGGGGGGCCTACAATGAGCAGTTCTTC	CASSLSGGAYNEQFF	TRBJ2-1	TRBD2	TRBV28	.
TGTGCCAGCAGCTTAACGGCGGGAGGGACCCAGTACTTC	CASSLTAGGTQYF	TRBJ2-5	TRBD2	TRBV7-3	.
TGTGCCATCAGTGACTCTAGCGGGAGCGGCAATGAGCAGTTCTTC	CAISDSSGSGNEQFF	TRBJ2-1	TRBD2	TRBV10-3	few
TGTGCCAGCAGCCAGTGGGGGGGTGTCCATGAGCAGTTCTTC	CASSQWGGVHEQFF	TRBJ2-1	TRBD2	TRBV7-8	.